One TCR beta chain is described in this entry. No antigen is known for it. There are no base qualities to consult, and no much larger clone falls within one base. Trimming removed 0 bases from V and 8 bases from J; the gene matches leave 5 bases unexplained. The germline V gene encodes CDR1 KGHSH and CDR2 LQKENI. The CDR3 numbers 15 residues from cysteine through phenylalanine. The retained sequence is limited to the CDR3, 45 bases, with the frame set at the first base. Participants in the prospective study were enrolled through a virtual design, were aged roughly 18 to 100 years, and lived in 24 United States geographic areas. In the prospective study, participants were assigned to cohorts based on the clinical history participants reported in a screening survey and a study questionnaire. ImmuneRACE Cohort 3 recovered participants were defined by two consecutive negative NP/OP PCR tests, healthcare professional clearance, or symptom resolution. In the prospective study, mobile phlebotomists collected whole blood, serum and a nasopharyngeal or oropharyngeal swab from each participant. Participants in the prospective study had the option to provide additional blood draws and questionnaires over a roughly 2-month period. Prospective study blood samples were shipped either frozen or at room temperature before DNA extraction.

This entry belongs to a study of blood T cell repertoires in COVID-19 (dated by TCRdb to the early 2020s). In terms of the full investigation: Samples from collaborators originated in the United States, Italy and Spain and spanned both the acute and convalescent phases of COVID-19. Samples were obtained from the ongoing ImmuneRACE study (first 160 participants) and from approximately 1,200 subjects provided by 6 global collaborators. Deeply sampled blood TCRbeta repertoires from subjects exposed to, actively infected with, or recovered from COVID-19 were included in the dataset. HLA class I and class II types, where available, came from metadata supplied by the sample provider rather than from assay-based typing. The prospective study material was composed of cDNA or gDNA derived from T cells, B-cell-depleted T cells, or PBMCs. The sample metadata nearly always contained a de-identified subject ID, COVID-19 status, age in years and sex. The repertoires were released in a freely available public database meant as a resource for research on the immune response to SARS-CoV-2. Broader findings and caveats from the paper: How much clinical and demographic metadata was included differed by source and by participant, and the metadata was provided uncurated.

The immunoSEQ Assay, a bias-controlled multiplex PCR, was used to amplify TCRbeta CDR3 regions from genomic DNA. The paper's data handling went like this. The number of nucleated cells in each sample was estimated from the amplification of reference gene primers within the assay. To quantify the absolute abundance of each unique TCRbeta CDR3 rearrangement, sequence reads were collapsed and filtered. For each sample, productive Simpson clonality was calculated as the square root of Simpson's diversity index over productive rearrangements. This is the immuneACCESS table as TCRdb keeps it, with only in-frame sequences that have V and J called. A part of the clones is gone; compared with another copy, unresolved V genes explain less than half, and the rest is unexplained. Clone size and V and J calls were adopted from that table, with D and trimming inferred from the DNA. Counted in this sample were around 390,000 clones; about 86% of them appeared once. The biggest ten clones account for approximately 9.3% of the sample.

This clonotype was sampled from a woman in her forties or fifties who had recovered from COVID-19. Sequenced: PBMCs or T cells enriched from blood (not recorded which). The chain links TRBV18 with TRBJ2-1; 9 junctional bases match TRBD1. CDR3 reads: CASSPPGQGLHEQFF. The nucleotide sequence reads TGTGCCAGCTCACCACCGGGACAGGGTCTCCATGAGCAGTTCTTC.